These 14 T cell receptor beta chains share one sample of origin, sequenced in a study of blood T cell repertoires in COVID-19 (TCRdb year 2020). Library construction relied on the immunoSEQ multiplex PCR assay. TCRdb carries this immuneACCESS record with in-frame sequences only. Its versions omit some clonotypes, under half of them owing to an unresolved V gene in the studies checked, with the rest unexplained. In all, the sample holds around 470,000 clones, and about 88% of those were seen once. The ten largest clones take up around 0.95% of the sample. The sequenced sample was peripheral blood. These receptors were collected from a man aged 18-30 years with COVID-19, enrolled during active disease.

The V call is TRBV5-5, the J call TRBJ2-7; 7 nucleotides line up with TRBD1. The CDR3 has 18 amino acids. The germline gives CDR1 SGHKS, CDR2 YYEKEE (reference sequence). The V segment lost 0 bases and the J segment 6 bases; nucleotides outside the gene matches: 18. The CDR3 region has the DNA TGTGCCAGCAGCTTGGCCCCGTACCCGGGACAGAAGCGCTCCGAGCAGTACTTC. This codes for CASSLAPYPGQKRSEQYF.

This rearrangement joins TRBV6-5 to TRBJ2-3, with D tentatively TRBD1 (6 bases). The length of the CDR3 is 15 residues. V lost 6 bases to trimming and J lost 4 bases, with 17 bases between them. Germline V gene sequence: CDR1 MNHEY, CDR2 SVGAGI. CDR3 nucleotides: TGTGCCAGCAGGATTCGAGGGGGACGCGCAGATACGCAGTATTTT. It is translated as CASRIRGGRADTQYF.

This chain joins TRBV6-1 and TRBJ2-7; 9 bases agree with TRBD2. The germline V gene has CDR1 MNHNS and CDR2 SASEGT. The CDR3 length is 15 residues. The trim removed 0 bases at V and 5 bases at J, leaving 5 bases unmatched. The chain's CDR3 is CASSEAGGRGNEQYF. In DNA, the CDR3 is TGTGCCAGCAGTGAAGCAGGCGGGAGGGGTAACGAGCAGTACTTC.

This chain connects TRBV19 to TRBJ2-2, with 10 bases aligning to TRBD2. Germline CDR1 is LNHDA and CDR2 is SQIVND (reference sequence). The CDR3 is 17 amino acids. With 2 bases clipped from V and 2 bases from J, the junction kept 5 bases outside the gene matches. The CDR3 nucleotides are TGTGCCAGTAGTATATGGCTAGCGGGGGCCAACACCGGGGAGCTGTTTTTT. Translating it yields CASSIWLAGANTGELFF. The whole variable domain, filled in from reference TRBV19 and TRBJ2-2, reads DGGITQSPKYLFRKEGQNVTLSCEQNLNHDAMYWYRQDPGQGLRLIYYSQIVNDFQKGDIAEGYSVSREKKESFPLTVTSAQKNPTAFYLCASSIWLAGANTGELFFGEGSRLTVL.

This clone was counted a few times. The chain is built from TRBV11-3 and TRBJ1-2; 10 bases fit TRBD1. CDR3 length equals 14 residues. Germline lookup yields CDR1 SGHNT and CDR2 YENEEA. With V trimmed by 1 base and J by 13 bases, 9 bases remained unmatched. CDR3 in amino acids: CASSLGVGQGGSTF. CDR3 DNA: TGTGCCAGCAGCTTAGGTGTTGGACAGGGGGGTTCCACCTTC.

This clone occurred once. CDR3 residues: CASSKAGIQGETQYF. DNA for the CDR3: TGTGCCAGCAGCAAAGCTGGAATCCAGGGAGAGACCCAGTACTTC. The V call is TRBV3-1 (or the pseudogene TRBV3-2), the J call TRBJ2-5; D possibly corresponds to TRBD1 (5 bases). CDR1 and CDR2 from the germline V gene are LGHDT and YNNKEL (reference sequence). CDR3 length equals 15 residues. Trimming took off 5 bases at V and 4 bases at J, with 17 bases between the two ends.

J is TRBJ2-3 and V is TRBV19; a possible D gene is TRBD2 (5 bases). The CDR3 contains 16 residues. Germline-derived CDR1 and CDR2 are LNHDA and SQIVND (reference sequence). Trimming cost V 0 bases and J 2 bases, with 12 bases left between them. The CDR3 here is CASSIEGSYYTDTQYF. The CDR3 DNA is TGTGCCAGTAGTATAGAGGGGAGTTATTACACAGATACGCAGTATTTT.

The rearrangement links TRBV4-1 to TRBJ2-1, with D possibly TRBD2 on 5 matching bases. V shed 0 bases and J shed 0 bases, with 12 bases lying between them. The CDR3 runs 17 residues. The germline V gene has CDR1 MGHRA and CDR2 YSYEKL. CDR3 DNA: TGCGCCAGCAGCCAAGAAGCTAGCCCTTTCTCCTACAATGAGCAGTTCTTC. Translating it yields CASSQEASPFSYNEQFF.

This clone has only one observation. The CDR3 DNA reads TGTGCCAGCAGCTTAGGACAGCTCAGCAATCAGCCCCAGCATTTT. Its protein is CASSLGQLSNQPQHF. This rearrangement joins TRBV7-8 to TRBJ1-5; the D gene is possibly TRBD1 (5 bases). The CDR3 has 15 amino acids. Trimming stripped 1 base from V and 1 base from J, with 8 bases between. The germline V gene encodes CDR1 SGHVS and CDR2 FQNEAQ.

This chain links TRBV10-3 with TRBJ2-3; no reliable D call. Germline-derived CDR1 and CDR2 are ENHRY and SYGVKD. The V end lost 9 bases, the J end lost 0 bases, and 4 bases lay between the germline ends. The CDR3 runs to 11 residues. CDR3 sequence reads: CAITSTDTQYF. CDR3 nucleotides: TGTGCCATTACTAGCACAGATACGCAGTATTTT.

The J gene is TRBJ2-2, the V gene TRBV14, with 7 bases that match TRBD1. Germline CDR1 reads SGHDN; CDR2 reads FVKESK. The CDR3 extends over 15 amino acids. V dropped 5 bases and J dropped 0; count of bases not matched to a gene: 3. The CDR3 nucleotides read TGTGCCAGCAGCAGACAGGGCCCGAACACCGGGGAGCTGTTTTTT. Its protein product is CASSRQGPNTGELFF.

The chain joins TRBV5-1 to TRBJ1-2; D call uncertain. The ends were cut back, 0 bases at V and 0 bases at J, with 6 bases in the middle. There are 14 residues in the CDR3. The germline V gene has CDR1 SGHRS and CDR2 YFSETQ. The CDR3 reads CASSLALANYGYTF. CDR3 bases: TGCGCCAGCAGCTTGGCGTTAGCTAACTATGGCTACACCTTC.

CDR3 DNA: TGCGCCAGCAGCACCGACAGGGGTGGTTCACCCCTCCACTTT. This sequence encodes CASSTDRGGSPLHF. The rearrangement links TRBV5-1 to TRBJ1-6, with 8 bases fitting TRBD1. V trimming: 4 bases; J trimming: 9 bases; junction bases outside the gene matches: 6. The CDR3 contains 14 residues. The germline CDR1 and CDR2 sequences are SGHRS and YFSETQ.

The chain employs TRBV6-5 and TRBJ2-1; TRBD2 matches 9 bases. Looked up from germline, CDR1 is MNHEY and CDR2 is SVGAGI. The CDR3 consists of 16 residues. V gave up 0 bases and J gave up 2 bases; unmatched junction bases: 2. The CDR3 protein is CASSYSGGGAYNEQFF. The CDR3 nucleotides are TGTGCCAGCAGTTACTCGGGCGGGGGGGCCTACAATGAGCAGTTCTTC.